This T cell receptor beta chain was recorded in a study of shared clonotypes between healthy human individuals. The CDR3 spans 15 residues. The germline V gene encodes CDR1 MDHEN and CDR2 SYDVKM. V lost 4 bases to trimming and J lost 5 bases, with 17 bases between them. Produced via immunoSEQ multiplex PCR; TCRdb's table is partial and in-frame only. The table includes about 2.3 million clones, approximately 95% detected once. The sample consisted of naive CD4+ T cells from PBMCs. Subset described: CD45RA+ positively selected. This chain joins TRBV28 and TRBJ1-2; D is perhaps TRBD1 (5 bases). The receptor was derived from a man in his late teens or twenties in good health. Some clones in this sample may be carry-over from other donors' samples. CDR3 residues: CASSSNRDGGYGYTF. CDR3 coding DNA: TGTGCCAGCAGTTCAAACCGGGACGGGGGGTATGGCTACACCTTC.